The 22 T cell receptor beta chains below come from one sample, sequenced in a study of cytomegalovirus exposure and HLA in healthy donors. The PCR contained 60 Vbeta and 13 Jbeta primers. This table comes from immunoSEQ multiplex PCR, and its TCRdb copy is limited to in-frame clones, with some not included. This sample yields some 140,000 clones, of which roughly 79% are seen a single time; around 1% belongs to the top ten. The specimen sequenced was PBMCs. These receptors were obtained from a man aged 18 to 30 in good health and CMV-seronegative.

This chain connects TRBV6-5 to TRBJ1-1; TRBD1 agrees at 8 bases. The CDR3 has 15 residues. Germline V gene data show CDR1 as MNHEY and CDR2 as SVGAGI. Unmatched junction bases numbered 7, after V lost 2 bases and J lost 5 bases. The CDR3 loop is CASSYGGQEITEAFF. The CDR3, as DNA: TGTGCCAGCAGTTACGGGGGACAGGAAATAACTGAAGCTTTCTTT.

The rearrangement joins TRBV4-3 to TRBJ2-1; D not certain. CDR3 length equals 14 residues. The germline V and J ends were trimmed by 0 bases and 9 bases, with 12 bases remaining between them. In germline, CDR1 is LGHNA, CDR2 YSLEER. The CDR3 coding sequence is TGCGCCAGCAGCCAAGACTCTGGAGCCAGTGAGCAGTTCTTC. It translates to CASSQDSGASEQFF.

The rearrangement links TRBV9 to TRBJ1-2, with D maybe TRBD1 (5 bases). This CDR3 is 14 amino acids long. Germline V lookup: CDR1 SGDLS, CDR2 YYNGEE. V shed 0 bases and J shed 4 bases, with 10 bases lying between them. The CDR3, as DNA: TGTGCCAGCAGCGTAGTGGACACGCTCTATGGCTACACCTTC. Amino acid sequence: CASSVVDTLYGYTF.

The V and J genes are TRBV10-3 and TRBJ2-2; 11 bases are shared with TRBD1. Per germline, CDR1 ENHRY and CDR2 SYGVKD. V shed 8 bases and J 4 bases; nucleotides not matched to a gene: 6. The CDR3 is 15 residues long. The CDR3 reads CAIGAGTGGTGELFF. The CDR3 nucleotides read TGTGCCATCGGCGCCGGGACAGGGGGCACCGGGGAGCTGTTTTTT.

J is TRBJ2-5 and V is TRBV18; maybe TRBD2 (6 bases). The CDR3 has 15 residues. The V end lost 3 bases, the J end lost 5 bases, and 16 bases lay between the germline ends. From germline, CDR1 is KGHSH and CDR2 LQKENI. CDR3 DNA sequence: TGTGCCAGCTCACCCTCTACCAAGGGGACTGAGACCCAGTACTTC. Its translation: CASSPSTKGTETQYF.

The chain links TRBV5-4 to TRBJ1-5; D remains unclear. The CDR3 length is 15 residues. The V and J ends lost 4 bases and 7 bases respectively, with 18 bases between them. Germline loops: CDR1 SGHNT, CDR2 YYREEE (reference sequence). CDR3 nucleotides: TGTGCCAGCAGCAAAGATCCAGGTACTGAACAGCCCCAGCATTTT. Translating gives CASSKDPGTEQPQHF.

The count of this clone is one. This chain links TRBV18 with TRBJ2-1; 9 bases match TRBD1. V shed 4 bases, J shed 8 bases, and the junction held 9 bases outside the gene matches. CDR3 length: 15 residues. The germline gives CDR1 KGHSH, CDR2 LQKENI. CDR3 amino acids: CASSLGTGSLDEQFF. CDR3 DNA sequence: TGTGCCAGCTCACTCGGGACAGGGTCTCTCGATGAGCAGTTCTTC.

The chain is built from TRBV5-1 and TRBJ2-7, with 7 bases lining up with TRBD1. The germline V gene encodes CDR1 SGHRS and CDR2 YFSETQ. Losses at the gene ends were 4 bases for V and 5 bases for J; bases not matched to a gene: 15. The CDR3 covers 16 residues. The CDR3 protein is CASSNGQALLGNEQYF. CDR3 nucleotide sequence: TGCGCCAGCAGCAACGGACAGGCCCTCCTCGGGAACGAGCAGTACTTC.

V is TRBV5-6 and J is TRBJ1-5, with a weak D call TRBD1 (5 bases). The V gene's germline CDR1 is SGHDT and CDR2 YYEEEE. Trimming cost V 0 bases and J 1 base, with 14 bases left between them. The CDR3 totals 17 residues. CDR3 sequence reads: CASSLAGGGLSNQPQHF. The CDR3 nucleotides read TGTGCCAGCAGCTTGGCCGGGGGAGGGCTGAGCAATCAGCCCCAGCATTTT. The complete variable domain, with remaining parts taken from reference TRBV5-6 and TRBJ1-5, reads DAGVTQSPTHLIKTRGQQVTLRCSPKSGHDTVSWYQQALGQGPQFIFQYYEEEERQRGNFPDRFSGHQFPNYSSELNVNALLLGDSALYLCASSLAGGGLSNQPQHFGDGTRLSIL.

This chain joins TRBV18 and TRBJ2-7; 7 bases fit TRBD1. The CDR3 contains 14 residues. Trimming at V came to 4 bases and at J to 1 base, leaving 4 bases not matched to a gene. Germline V gene lookup returns CDR1 KGHSH and CDR2 LQKENI. CDR3 loop: CASSLKTGSYEQYF. CDR3 bases: TGTGCCAGCTCACTTAAGACAGGGTCCTACGAGCAGTACTTC.

V and J are TRBV6-6 and TRBJ1-2, with D possibly matching TRBD1 (5 bases). V was pared by 7 bases and J by 7 bases, with 16 bases between. This CDR3 contains 13 residues. Germline V gene sequence: CDR1 MNHNY, CDR2 SVGAGI (reference sequence). CDR3 coding DNA: TGTGCCAGCACCTTACAGGAGCAGATTGGCTACACCTTC. Translating it yields CASTLQEQIGYTF.

The rearrangement joins TRBV7-9 to TRBJ2-7, with TRBD2 as a possible D gene (6 bases). Trimming cost V 8 bases and J 3 bases, with 14 bases left between them. The CDR3 has 13 amino acids. Germline V gives CDR1 SEHNR, CDR2 FQNEAQ (reference sequence). Here the CDR3 reads CASGLSGDYEQYF. The CDR3 coding sequence is TGTGCCAGCGGTTTATCGGGGGACTACGAGCAGTACTTC.

DNA for the CDR3: TGTGCCACCAGCATCAACAGGGTCTACGAGCAGTACTTC. This gives the protein CATSINRVYEQYF. The chain carries TRBV15 and TRBJ2-7, with a possible D match to TRBD1 (6 bases). Germline lookup yields CDR1 LNHNV and CDR2 YYDKDF (reference sequence). This CDR3 region has 13 residues. The V end lost 4 bases, the J end lost 3 bases, and 10 bases lay between the germline ends.

J is TRBJ2-5 and V is TRBV19, with a possible D match to TRBD1 (5 bases). Germline V gene sequence: CDR1 LNHDA, CDR2 SQIVND (reference sequence). This CDR3 region has 16 residues. V lost 5 bases to trimming and J lost 0 bases, with 16 bases between them. Here the CDR3 reads CASSPLLGRDQETQYF. CDR3 nucleotide sequence: TGTGCCAGTAGTCCCTTGCTCGGCAGGGACCAAGAGACCCAGTACTTC.

The chain recombines TRBV6-6 with TRBJ2-6; 8 positions match TRBD2. The CDR3 totals 16 residues. V lost 7 bases to trimming and J lost 0 bases; unmatched junction nucleotides: 5. In germline, CDR1 is MNHNY, CDR2 SVGAGI (reference sequence). CDR3 residues: CASTLAGGSGANVLTF. Written as DNA, the CDR3 is TGTGCCAGCACCCTGGCGGGGGGCTCTGGGGCCAACGTCCTGACTTTC.

The chain employs TRBV7-2 and TRBJ1-1, with D possibly being TRBD1 (5 bases). Trimming removed 5 bases at V and 10 bases at J, with 17 bases between. The CDR3 consists of 13 residues. Germline CDR1 SGHTA, CDR2 FQGNSA. The CDR3 DNA reads TGTGCCAGCAGCCCCCGGGACTTTCGGGGAGCTTTCTTT. This codes for CASSPRDFRGAFF.

This chain joins TRBV7-2 and TRBJ1-1; D is ambiguous. V was trimmed by 3 bases and J by 0 bases, leaving 8 bases between them. CDR1 is SGHTA, CDR2 FQGNSA, per germline. This CDR3 contains 14 residues. The CDR3 protein is CASSFPGMNTEAFF. The CDR3 region has the DNA TGTGCCAGCAGCTTCCCGGGTATGAACACTGAAGCTTTCTTT.

A few counts support this clone. The chain employs TRBV5-1 and TRBJ1-2, with a tentative D call TRBD1 (5 bases). Trimming removed 0 bases at V and 6 bases at J, with 15 bases between. The CDR3 consists of 15 residues. Germline V CDR1 and CDR2: SGHRS, YFSETQ. CDR3 DNA sequence: TGCGCCAGCAGCTTGGAAGGGCAGGGTACAGATGGCTACACCTTC. It encodes CASSLEGQGTDGYTF.

V gene TRBV5-1 combines with J gene TRBJ1-1; a weak D match, TRBD1 (5 bases). Germline-derived CDR1 and CDR2 are SGHRS and YFSETQ. CDR3 length: 16 amino acids. The ends were cut back, 4 bases at V and 3 bases at J, with 19 bases in the middle. CDR3 amino acids: CASSPRAGGADTEAFF. In nucleotides, the CDR3 is TGCGCCAGCAGCCCCAGAGCCGGGGGTGCGGACACTGAAGCTTTCTTT.

V and J are TRBV4-3 and TRBJ2-6, with D perhaps TRBD2 (5 bases). The CDR3 is 16 amino acids. Trimming stripped 0 bases from V and 0 bases from J, with 6 bases between. The germline gives CDR1 LGHNA, CDR2 YSLEER. The CDR3 coding sequence is TGCGCCAGCAGCCAAGACGCGGGCTCTGGGGCCAACGTCCTGACTTTC. It specifies CASSQDAGSGANVLTF.

The V and J genes are TRBV11-3 and TRBJ2-1; 8 bases map to TRBD2. CDR1 is SGHNT and CDR2 is YENEEA in the germline V gene. With 1 base clipped from V and 8 bases from J, the junction kept 7 bases outside the gene matches. This CDR3 has 15 amino acids. The CDR3 coding sequence is TGTGCCAGCAGCTTAGTACGGGGGGGCCGGGATGAGCAGTTCTTC. Translated: CASSLVRGGRDEQFF.

This sequence joins TRBV19 and TRBJ1-4; 7 bases line up with TRBD1. Germline CDR1 is LNHDA and CDR2 is SQIVND (reference sequence). J gave up 3 bases and V 6 bases, and 10 bases lay outside the gene matches. CDR3 length: 16 residues. CDR3 loop: CASSNSDRVANEKLFF. The CDR3 nucleotides are TGTGCCAGTAGCAACTCAGACAGGGTGGCTAATGAAAAACTGTTTTTT. Full variable domain (outside the CDR3, taken from reference TRBV19 and TRBJ1-4): DGGITQSPKYLFRKEGQNVTLSCEQNLNHDAMYWYRQDPGQGLRLIYYSQIVNDFQKGDIAEGYSVSREKKESFPLTVTSAQKNPTAFYLCASSNSDRVANEKLFFGSGTQLSVL.